The present entry profiles one TCR beta chain with its context. The junction shows a germline mismatch at one end, possibly a read error. The record originates from a study of CD4 and CD8 cells across lung adenocarcinoma regions. There are 14 residues in the CDR3. TCRdb fed the PCR reads into MiXCR, producing one record per CDR3 protein. This sample has some 8,000 distinct CDR3 sequences, with less than 70% found just once. Sequencing was done on a sample of CD8+ T cells from the center of a lung tumor. The chain recombines TRBV12-3 or TRBV12-4 with TRBJ2-4; 7 nucleotides line up with TRBD2. The origin of this receptor is a female donor with lung adenocarcinoma. The CD4 and CD8 labels of this study may be unreliable. Here the CDR3 DNA reads TGCCGCAGCTGGGGAGGGCGACCCACAAACACTCAGTATTTC. This gives the protein CRSWGGRPTNTQYF.